This T cell receptor beta chain was observed in a study of read filtering for tumor transcriptome and immune sequencing. The overall study: TCR-mapped reads were about 4 to 11 million with IR-seq versus roughly 75 to 1,400 with RNA-seq.

Notes on the study in general: Dropping single-read clonotypes raised IR-seq and RNA-seq shared-clonotype correlation.

Notes on this clonotype: Its antigen is currently unknown. At one of its ends the junction is not consistent with the germline gene, which may arise from a read error.

The length of the CDR3 is 15 residues. Germline values: CDR1 MDHEN, CDR2 SYDVKM. Molecular barcoded adaptors covering alpha/delta and beta/gamma chains were used on roughly 400 ng RNA. TCRdb ran MiXCR on the reads and lists one entry per CDR3 protein. The top ten hold about 14% of the sample, which has 43,000 or so distinct CDR3 sequences, 9.5% to 15% seen once. This rearrangement joins TRBV28 to TRBJ2-3; 10 bases fit TRBD2. This TCR derives from a donor aged 40 or over with multiple myeloma. Source material: a population of CD138-negative cells sorted from bone marrow. The DNA of the CDR3 is TGTGCCAGCAGTGGTTGGCTAGCGGGAGCAGGTACGCCGTATTTT. Translated: CASSGWLAGAGTPYF.